Following are 9 T cell receptor beta chains from one sample sequenced in a study of T cells expressing NK-cell markers. Using the 5' RACE reads, TCRdb records one entry per CDR3 protein without DNA. With 550,000 to 600,000 distinct CDR3 sequences in the sample, the ten largest clones hold 3% to 4.5%. Specimen: blood T cells: a sorted CD56 or NKG2C T cell subset, CD4+ or CD8+ T cells, or bulk PBMC T cells (not recorded which). The receptors shown here come from a man aged 18 to 30 in good health.

This chain uses TRBV20-1 with TRBJ2-5. Per the germline V gene, CDR1 is DFQATT and CDR2 is SNEGSKA (reference sequence). This CDR3 comprises 13 residues. The CDR3 region is CSASLWQEETQYF.

This chain joins TRBV10-3 and TRBJ2-3; the D call of TRBD1 rests on TCRdb alone, since no DNA is present to check it. CDR1 is ENHRY, CDR2 SYGVKD, per germline. This CDR3 is built from 17 residues. CDR3 loop: CAISRDMTTGRTDTQYF.

The chain has TRBV14 and TRBJ2-3. Germline V gives CDR1 SGHDN, CDR2 FVKESK. This CDR3 has 14 residues. The CDR3 reads CASSRQVYSDTQYF. Based on the CDR3 plus reference TRBV14 and TRBJ2-3, the full variable domain is EAGVTQFPSHSVIEKGQTVTLRCDPISGHDNLYWYRRVMGKEIKFLLHFVKESKQDESGMPNNRFLAERTGGTYSTLKVQPAELEDSGVYFCASSRQVYSDTQYFGPGTRLTVL.

This chain uses TRBV5-6 with TRBJ1-3; TCRdb outputs TRBD1, but without DNA this stays unchecked. Germline CDR1 reads SGHDT; CDR2 reads YYEEEE. This CDR3 has 16 residues. Here the CDR3 reads CASSKRTPLSGNTIYF.

This CDR3 reads CASSTKSTENTGELFF. The genes are TRBV7-9 and TRBJ2-2. CDR1 is SEHNR and CDR2 is FQNEAQ in the germline V gene (reference sequence). The CDR3 runs 16 residues.

The CDR3 sequence is CSARPWGGQVTDTQYF. This chain connects TRBV20-1 to TRBJ2-3; TCRdb names TRBD2, which stays unverified in the absence of DNA. From germline, CDR1 is DFQATT and CDR2 SNEGSKA (reference sequence). CDR3 length: 16 residues.

The rearrangement joins TRBV28 to TRBJ2-3; lacking DNA, the TRBD1 call made by TCRdb goes unchecked. From germline, CDR1 is MDHEN and CDR2 SYDVKM. The CDR3 is 16 amino acids. CDR3 amino acids: CASTYRGMGFADTQYF. The variable domain in full, completed from reference TRBV28 and TRBJ2-3, reads DVKVTQSSRYLVKRTGEKVFLECVQDMDHENMFWYRQDPGLGLRLIYFSYDVKMKEKGDIPEGYSVSREKKERFSLILESASTNQTSMYLCASTYRGMGFADTQYFGPGTRLTVL.

The chain carries TRBV28 and TRBJ2-1. The CDR3 contains 14 residues. The germline CDR1 and CDR2 sequences are MDHEN and SYDVKM. The CDR3 is CASSPPHTRNEQFF.

This chain connects TRBV7-2 to TRBJ2-4; TCRdb gives TRBD1 as the D gene, but with no DNA this cannot be confirmed. The CDR3 has 17 residues. Germline V gene lookup returns CDR1 SGHTA and CDR2 FQGNSA. The CDR3 sequence is CASSSRAAVLAKNIQYF. The whole variable domain, remainder taken from reference TRBV7-2 and TRBJ2-4, is GAGVSQSPSNKVTEKGKDVELRCDPISGHTALYWYRQSLGQGLEFLIYFQGNSAPDKSGLPSDRFSAERTGGSVSTLTIQRTQQEDSAVYLCASSSRAAVLAKNIQYFGAGTRLSVL.